This TCR beta chain was identified in a study of PD-L1 blockade in urothelial cancer. About the research overall: Blood analysis occurred 3 weeks (second dose) and 6 weeks after treatment start.

V lost 0 bases to trimming and J lost 2 bases, with 8 bases between them. The CDR3 totals 14 residues. CDR1 is LGHNA and CDR2 is YSLEER in the germline V gene. Time point here: pretreatment peripheral blood. Libraries were prepared by immunoSEQ multiplex PCR; TCRdb keeps only in-frame clonotypes and omits some of them. The data show about 95,000 clones, around 87% seen once. Only a few counts were recorded for this clone. The rearrangement links TRBV4-3 to TRBJ2-7; no clear D. The sequences come from PBMCs, collected around atezolizumab (anti-PD-L1) treatment. This receptor was obtained from a man aged 55 to 70 with urothelial cancer. In DNA, the CDR3 is TGCGCCAGCAGCCAAGATTACGGTCCCTACGAGCAGTACTTC. Translated: CASSQDYGPYEQYF.